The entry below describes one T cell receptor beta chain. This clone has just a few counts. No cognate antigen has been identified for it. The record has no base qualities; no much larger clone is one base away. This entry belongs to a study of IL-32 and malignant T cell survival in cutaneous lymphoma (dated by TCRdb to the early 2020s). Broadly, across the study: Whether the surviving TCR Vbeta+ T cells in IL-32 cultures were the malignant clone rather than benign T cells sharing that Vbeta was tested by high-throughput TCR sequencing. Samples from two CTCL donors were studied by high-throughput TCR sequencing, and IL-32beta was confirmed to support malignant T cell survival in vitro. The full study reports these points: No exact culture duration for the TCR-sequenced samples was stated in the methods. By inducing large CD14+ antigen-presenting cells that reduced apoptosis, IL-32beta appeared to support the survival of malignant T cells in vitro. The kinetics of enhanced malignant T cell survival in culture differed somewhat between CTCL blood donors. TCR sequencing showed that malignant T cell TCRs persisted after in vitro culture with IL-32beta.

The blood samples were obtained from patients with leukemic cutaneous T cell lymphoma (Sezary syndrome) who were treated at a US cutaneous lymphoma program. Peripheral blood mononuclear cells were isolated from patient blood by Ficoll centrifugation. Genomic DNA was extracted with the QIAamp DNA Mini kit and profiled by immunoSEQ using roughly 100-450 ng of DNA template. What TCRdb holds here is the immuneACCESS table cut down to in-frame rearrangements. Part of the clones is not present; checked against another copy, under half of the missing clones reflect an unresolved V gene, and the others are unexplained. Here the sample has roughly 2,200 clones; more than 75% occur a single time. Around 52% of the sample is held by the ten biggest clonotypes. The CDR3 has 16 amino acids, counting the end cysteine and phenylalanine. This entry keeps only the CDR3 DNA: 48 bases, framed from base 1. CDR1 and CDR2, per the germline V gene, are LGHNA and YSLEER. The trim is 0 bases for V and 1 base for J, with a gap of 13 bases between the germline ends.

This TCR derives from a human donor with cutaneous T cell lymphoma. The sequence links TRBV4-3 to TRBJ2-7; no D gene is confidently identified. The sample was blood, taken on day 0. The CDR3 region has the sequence CASSQEQTLRSYEQYF. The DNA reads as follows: TGCGCCAGCAGCCAAGAACAGACCTTAAGGTCCTACGAGCAGTACTTC.